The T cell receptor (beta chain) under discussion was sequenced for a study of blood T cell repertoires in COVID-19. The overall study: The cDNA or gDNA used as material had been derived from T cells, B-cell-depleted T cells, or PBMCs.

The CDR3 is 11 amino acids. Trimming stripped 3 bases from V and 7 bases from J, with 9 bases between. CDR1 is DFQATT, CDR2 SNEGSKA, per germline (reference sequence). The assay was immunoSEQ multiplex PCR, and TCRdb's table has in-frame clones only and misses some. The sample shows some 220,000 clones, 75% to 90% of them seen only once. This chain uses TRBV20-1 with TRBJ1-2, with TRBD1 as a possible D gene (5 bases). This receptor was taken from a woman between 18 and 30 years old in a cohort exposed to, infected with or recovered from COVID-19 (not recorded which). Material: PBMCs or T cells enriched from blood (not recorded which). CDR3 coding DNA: TGCAGTGCTAGGCAGGGTTTTGGCTACACCTTC. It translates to CSARQGFGYTF.